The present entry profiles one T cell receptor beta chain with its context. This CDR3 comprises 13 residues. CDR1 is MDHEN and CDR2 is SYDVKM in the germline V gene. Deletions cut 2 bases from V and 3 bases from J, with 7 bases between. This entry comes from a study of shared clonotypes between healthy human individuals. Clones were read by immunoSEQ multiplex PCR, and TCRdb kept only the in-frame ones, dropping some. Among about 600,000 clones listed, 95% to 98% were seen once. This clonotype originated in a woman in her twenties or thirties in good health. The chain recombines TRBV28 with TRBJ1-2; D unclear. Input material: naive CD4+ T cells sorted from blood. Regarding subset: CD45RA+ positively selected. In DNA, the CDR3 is TGTGCCAGCAGTTTAACGGCCTACTATGGCTACACCTTC. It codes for CASSLTAYYGYTF.